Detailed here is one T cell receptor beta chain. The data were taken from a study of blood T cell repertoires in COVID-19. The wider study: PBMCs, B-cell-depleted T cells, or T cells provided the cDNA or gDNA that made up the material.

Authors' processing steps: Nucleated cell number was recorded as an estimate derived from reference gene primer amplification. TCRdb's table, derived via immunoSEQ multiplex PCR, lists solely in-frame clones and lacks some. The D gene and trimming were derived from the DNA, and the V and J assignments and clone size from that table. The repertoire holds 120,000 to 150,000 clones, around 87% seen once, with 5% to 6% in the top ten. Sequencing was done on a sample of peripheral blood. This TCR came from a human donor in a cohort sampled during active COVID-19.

This CDR3 reads CASSPSSGRGNEQFF. The CDR3 DNA reads as TGTGCCAGCAGTCCATCTAGCGGGAGAGGAAATGAGCAGTTCTTC. The V and J genes are TRBV6-5 and TRBJ2-1; the match to TRBD2 covers 10 bases. There are 15 residues in the CDR3. Germline V gene data show CDR1 as MNHEY and CDR2 as SVGAGI. Trimming took 5 bases from V and 7 from J; bases not matched to a gene: 8.